What follows are 24 T cell receptor beta chains derived from one specimen sequenced in a study of OX40 agonist ivuxolimab in advanced cancers. Sequenced by immunoSEQ multiplex PCR; TCRdb stores in-frame clones only, minus some. The table shows some 80,000 clones, with approximately 89% occurring only once. Sequenced material: CD4+ or CD8+ T cells sorted from blood, taken in a trial of the OX40 agonist ivuxolimab. The receptors here all came from an adult with an advanced solid tumor such as melanoma, head and neck, liver or kidney cancer.

The genes are TRBV7-8 and TRBJ2-5; 9 nucleotides agree with TRBD2. The V gene end was trimmed by 1 base and the J gene end by 5 bases; junction bases not matched to a gene: 8. Germline V gives CDR1 SGHVS, CDR2 FQNEAQ. The length of the CDR3 is 16 residues. The CDR3 is CASSLVGGRALETQYF. DNA for the CDR3: TGTGCCAGCAGCTTAGTGGGCGGGAGGGCCCTGGAGACCCAGTACTTC.

The genes are TRBV6-1 and TRBJ2-2; 7 bases fit TRBD2. CDR1 is MNHNS, CDR2 SASEGT, per germline. Trimming at V came to 4 bases and at J to 3 bases, leaving 8 bases not matched to a gene. The CDR3 sequence is 16 residues long. The CDR3 here is CASSGQRGGDTGELFF. In nucleotides, the CDR3 is TGTGCCAGCAGTGGACAGAGGGGAGGGGACACCGGGGAGCTGTTTTTT.

The rearrangement links TRBV19 to TRBJ2-5; 8 bases are a match to TRBD2. The junction had 12 bases not matched to a gene; V was cut back by 9 bases and J by 3 bases. Looked up from germline, CDR1 is LNHDA and CDR2 is SQIVND (reference sequence). This CDR3 is 15 amino acids long. DNA for the CDR3: TGTGCCAGCTCCTCGGGGGGAGCGGGAGAAGAGACCCAGTACTTC. Protein product: CASSSGGAGEETQYF.

This clone occurred a few times. The chain couples TRBV29-1 to TRBJ2-7, with TRBD2 identical over 8 bases. CDR3 length: 13 amino acids. Trimming at V came to 4 bases and at J to 6 bases, leaving 8 bases not matched to a gene. From germline, CDR1 is SQVTM and CDR2 ANQGSEA. CDR3 region: CSVATGGSSEQYF. The CDR3 DNA follows: TGCAGCGTTGCCACGGGAGGGTCTTCCGAGCAGTACTTC.

This clone occurred a few times. This chain uses TRBV5-1 with TRBJ1-1, with TRBD1 matching 7 bases. Germline-derived CDR1 and CDR2 are SGHRS and YFSETQ. The V segment lost 3 bases and the J segment 3 bases; nucleotides outside the gene matches: 2. The CDR3 spans 13 residues. This CDR3 reads CASSSTGDTEAFF. The CDR3 DNA follows: TGCGCCAGCAGCTCTACAGGGGACACTGAAGCTTTCTTT.

The chain uses TRBV6-6 and TRBJ2-7; 10 positions agree with TRBD2. CDR3 size: 15 residues. CDR1 and CDR2 from the germline V gene are MNHNY and SVGAGI (reference sequence). With V trimmed by 4 bases and J by 3 bases, 6 bases remained unmatched. CDR3 DNA sequence: TGTGCCAGCAGTTCTAGCGGGAGTACCTTCTACGAGCAGTACTTC. This sequence encodes CASSSSGSTFYEQYF.

The chain couples TRBV5-1 to TRBJ2-2, with TRBD2 identical over 13 bases. Per the germline V gene, CDR1 is SGHRS and CDR2 is YFSETQ. This CDR3 region has 18 residues. V dropped 5 bases and J dropped 5; count of bases not matched to a gene: 12. CDR3 sequence: CASRPPGLAGVGTGELFF. The CDR3 DNA follows: TGCGCCAGCAGACCACCTGGACTAGCGGGAGTGGGTACCGGGGAGCTGTTTTTT.

V and J are TRBV5-1 and TRBJ1-3; D is possibly TRBD1 (5 bases). CDR1 is SGHRS and CDR2 is YFSETQ in the germline V gene. Trimming stripped 7 bases from V and 0 bases from J, with 8 bases between. This CDR3 contains 13 residues. The CDR3: CASGQGSGNTIYF. The CDR3 DNA is TGCGCCAGCGGTCAGGGCTCTGGAAACACCATATATTTT.

The chain recombines TRBV19 with TRBJ2-3; D not certain. The germline V gene has CDR1 LNHDA and CDR2 SQIVND (reference sequence). This CDR3 has 13 residues. The V and J ends lost 7 bases and 9 bases respectively, with 17 bases between them. The CDR3 reads CASKSAPRETQYF. As DNA, the CDR3 is TGTGCCAGTAAATCAGCTCCAAGAGAGACGCAGTATTTT.

V gene TRBV18 combines with J gene TRBJ1-1; unclear D gene. With 2 bases removed from V and 5 bases from J, the gap between germline ends came to 12 bases. CDR3 length equals 14 residues. The germline gives CDR1 KGHSH, CDR2 LQKENI. CDR3 coding DNA: TGTGCCAGCTCACCAAAGGTATTGGAAACTGAAGCTTTCTTT. It translates to CASSPKVLETEAFF. Drawing the rest from reference TRBV18 and TRBJ1-1, the complete variable domain is NAGVMQNPRHLVRRRGQEARLRCSPMKGHSHVYWYRQLPEEGLKFMVYLQKENIIDESGMPKERFSAEFPKEGPSILRIQQVVRGDSAAYFCASSPKVLETEAFFGQGTRLTVV.

The rearrangement links TRBV18 to TRBJ2-3, with TRBD1 matching 9 bases. Germline trimming cut 0 bases from V and 3 bases from J; bases unmatched to any gene: 7. CDR3 length equals 17 residues. Germline loops: CDR1 KGHSH, CDR2 LQKENI. CDR3 residues: CASSPPGQGFGTDTQYF. The DNA of the CDR3 is TGTGCCAGCTCACCACCGGGACAGGGATTCGGGACAGATACGCAGTATTTT.

This rearrangement joins TRBV28 to TRBJ2-1; no reliable D call. Deletions cut 2 bases from V and 3 bases from J, with 8 bases between. Germline CDR1 and CDR2: MDHEN and SYDVKM. This CDR3 has 14 amino acids. The CDR3 DNA sequence: TGTGCCAGCAGTTTAGGGCAGAACTACAATGAGCAGTTCTTC. It is translated as CASSLGQNYNEQFF.

The chain is built from TRBV5-6 and TRBJ2-2, with a tentative D call TRBD2 (5 bases). Trimming removed 3 bases at V and 1 base at J, with 13 bases between. Germline CDR1 SGHDT, CDR2 YYEEEE. The CDR3 has 16 residues. Here the CDR3 DNA reads TGTGCCAGCAGCTCCCAGGAGGTACGGAACACCGGGGAGCTGTTTTTT. It yields the protein CASSSQEVRNTGELFF.

V gene TRBV30 combines with J gene TRBJ2-1, with TRBD2 identical over 8 bases. Per germline, CDR1 GTSNPN and CDR2 SVGIG (reference sequence). Germline trimming cut 2 bases from V and 4 bases from J; bases unmatched to any gene: 4. CDR3 length equals 14 residues. The CDR3 nucleotides are TGTGCCTGGAGTTCACTAGCGGCGTACAATGAGCAGTTCTTC. Protein sequence: CAWSSLAAYNEQFF.

V usage is TRBV19 and J usage is TRBJ2-1, with TRBD1 matching 8 bases. V lost 4 bases to trimming and J lost 5 bases; unmatched junction nucleotides: 10. Germline V CDR1 and CDR2: LNHDA, SQIVND (reference sequence). This CDR3 comprises 16 residues. CDR3 nucleotides: TGTGCCAGTAGTACGGGGACAGGCATTAGAAACAATGAGCAGTTCTTC. Protein product: CASSTGTGIRNNEQFF.

The chain carries TRBV7-9 and TRBJ2-7, with 9 bases identical to TRBD2. Trimming at V came to 5 bases and at J to 2 bases, leaving 7 bases not matched to a gene. Germline V gene data show CDR1 as SEHNR and CDR2 as FQNEAQ (reference sequence). CDR3 length: 15 residues. CDR3 in amino acids: CASSPGTSPTYEQYF. The CDR3 bases are TGTGCCAGCAGCCCAGGGACTAGCCCGACCTACGAGCAGTACTTC.

The rearrangement joins TRBV7-2 to TRBJ2-7, with TRBD2 identical over 7 bases. Germline V gives CDR1 SGHTA, CDR2 FQGNSA. The CDR3 is 15 amino acids. V was pared by 5 bases and J by 3 bases, with 10 bases of the junction left unmatched. CDR3 region: CASSSLNGRFYEQYF. CDR3 coding DNA: TGTGCCAGCAGCAGCTTGAACGGGAGGTTCTACGAGCAGTACTTC.

The CDR3: CASRQVAGTNQPQHF. The CDR3 DNA reads as TGCGCCAGCAGGCAGGTGGCAGGTACTAATCAGCCCCAGCATTTT. This chain uses TRBV4-1 with TRBJ1-5; unclear D gene. The CDR3 is 15 amino acids. Germline lookup yields CDR1 MGHRA and CDR2 YSYEKL. V lost 6 bases and J 4 bases, leaving 16 bases between the germline ends.

V gene TRBV5-1 combines with J gene TRBJ1-1; 8 bases are a match to TRBD1. Germline values: CDR1 SGHRS, CDR2 YFSETQ. The CDR3 is 14 residues long. Trimming took 4 bases from V and 6 from J; bases not matched to a gene: 8. The CDR3 coding sequence is TGCGCCAGCAGCCCAAGTCAGGGGGCCGCTGAAGCTTTCTTT. It translates to CASSPSQGAAEAFF.

V usage is TRBV4-1 and J usage is TRBJ1-2; 7 bases map to TRBD1. The germline V gene has CDR1 MGHRA and CDR2 YSYEKL. The CDR3 is made up of 15 amino acids. Losses at the gene ends were 1 base for V and 2 bases for J; bases not matched to a gene: 4. In DNA, the CDR3 is TGCGCCAGCAGCCAAGGACAGGGCGGAAACTATGGCTACACCTTC. Translating gives CASSQGQGGNYGYTF.

The genes are TRBV5-1 and TRBJ2-7, with D uncertain. Between the trimmed V and J ends, which lost 4 bases and 0 bases, there was a span of 11 bases. CDR1 and CDR2 (germline): SGHRS, YFSETQ. CDR3 length equals 14 residues. DNA of the CDR3: TGCGCCAGCAGCCCAGGCTTGAGCTCCTACGAGCAGTACTTC. Its translation: CASSPGLSSYEQYF.

This clone was observed a single time. The genes are TRBV5-6 and TRBJ2-3; D possibly matches TRBD1 or TRBD2 (5 bases each). Per germline, CDR1 SGHDT and CDR2 YYEEEE. Trimming shortened V by 4 bases and J by 4 bases, and 16 bases separated the two germline ends. The CDR3 has 15 residues. The CDR3 sequence is CASSRWAGRADTQYF. CDR3 DNA: TGTGCCAGCAGCAGGTGGGCAGGGCGGGCAGATACGCAGTATTTT.

The V call is TRBV6-5, the J call TRBJ2-7; 10 bases agree with TRBD2. The CDR3 has 14 residues. Germline V gene data show CDR1 as MNHEY and CDR2 as SVGAGI. J gave up 7 bases and V 5 bases, and 8 bases lay outside the gene matches. This CDR3 is CASSQTSGWGEQYF. CDR3 nucleotides: TGTGCCAGCAGTCAGACTAGCGGGTGGGGGGAGCAGTACTTC.

This sequence joins TRBV2 and TRBJ2-2; 8 bases line up with TRBD2. V dropped 1 base and J dropped 8; count of bases not matched to a gene: 9. The germline V gene has CDR1 SNHLY and CDR2 FYNNEI. CDR3 length equals 16 residues. In nucleotides, the CDR3 is TGTGCCAGCAGTGAAGTGAGACTAGCGATTACAGGGGAGCTGTTTTTT. Translation gives CASSEVRLAITGELFF.